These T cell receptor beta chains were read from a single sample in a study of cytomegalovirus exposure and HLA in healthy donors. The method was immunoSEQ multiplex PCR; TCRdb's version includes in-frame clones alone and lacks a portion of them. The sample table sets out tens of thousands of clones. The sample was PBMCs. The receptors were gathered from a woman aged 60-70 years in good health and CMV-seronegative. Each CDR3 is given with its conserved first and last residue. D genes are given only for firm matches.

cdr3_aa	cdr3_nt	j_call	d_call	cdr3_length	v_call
CASSVAGGGYEQFF	TGTGCCAGCAGCGTAGCGGGAGGGGGCTATGAGCAGTTCTTC	TRBJ2-1	NA	14	TRBV9
CASSMQASVDTGELFF	TGTGCCAGTAGTATGCAGGCTAGCGTCGACACCGGGGAGCTGTTTTTT	TRBJ2-2	NA	16	TRBV19
CASSQEAGAATNEKLFF	TGCGCCAGCAGCCAAGAAGCAGGGGCCGCAACTAATGAAAAACTGTTTTTT	TRBJ1-4	NA	17	TRBV4-3
CASSLDDSEAFF	TGTGCCAGCAGCTTAGACGACTCTGAAGCTTTCTTT	TRBJ1-1	NA	12	TRBV7-9
CSVSGQGETQYF	TGCAGCGTTTCGGGACAGGGAGAGACCCAGTACTTC	TRBJ2-5	TRBD1	12	TRBV29-1
CASSDPGGGRSYEQYF	TGTGCCAGCAGTGACCCTGGCGGCGGGAGGTCATACGAGCAGTACTTC	TRBJ2-7	TRBD2	16	TRBV6-4
CASQDKGQTIDGYTF	TGTGCCTCCCAGGATAAGGGACAGACTATTGATGGCTACACCTTC	TRBJ1-2	TRBD1	15	TRBV6-5
CASSTNLDRAPRGNSNQPQHF	TGTGCCAGCAGCACAAATCTCGATCGGGCGCCAAGGGGGAATAGCAATCAGCCCCAGCATTTT	TRBJ1-5	NA	21	TRBV7-8
CASSRREQETQYF	TGTGCCAGCAGCCGGCGGGAGCAAGAGACCCAGTACTTC	TRBJ2-5	TRBD2	13	TRBV5-4
CASSLGGHQQETQYF	TGTGCCAGCAGCTTGGGGGGGCATCAGCAAGAGACCCAGTACTTC	TRBJ2-5	NA	15	TRBV5-4
CASSVGRPYEQYF	TGTGCCAGCAGTGTGGGCCGACCCTACGAGCAGTACTTC	TRBJ2-7	NA	13	TRBV11-2
CASSPPTRGEQFF	TGTGCCAGCTCACCACCGACTAGAGGTGAGCAGTTCTTC	TRBJ2-1	NA	13	TRBV18
CASLSGSAGQETQYF	TGTGCCAGCCTTAGCGGGAGCGCTGGGCAAGAGACCCAGTACTTC	TRBJ2-5	TRBD2	15	TRBV6-5
CASSSGQGDYEQYF	TGCGCCAGCAGCTCGGGACAGGGGGACTACGAGCAGTACTTC	TRBJ2-7	TRBD1	14	TRBV5-1
CASSPPQGTGANVLTF	TGTGCCAGCTCACCCCCACAGGGAACCGGGGCCAACGTCCTGACTTTC	TRBJ2-6	NA	16	TRBV18
CASKFEQTQYF	TGTGCCAGCAAGTTTGAGCAGACCCAGTACTTC	TRBJ2-5	NA	11	TRBV6-6
CASRGSGTVYGYTF	TGTGCCAGCCGTGGGTCCGGGACAGTCTATGGCTACACCTTC	TRBJ1-2	TRBD1	14	TRBV19
CASSYYLAGSNEQFF	TGTGCCAGCAGTTACTATCTAGCGGGATCAAATGAGCAGTTCTTC	TRBJ2-1	TRBD2	15	TRBV6-5
CASRNPSGRPSSYEQYF	TGTGCCAGCAGGAATCCTAGCGGGAGGCCGAGCTCCTACGAGCAGTACTTC	TRBJ2-7	TRBD2	17	TRBV7-6
CASSFDRLGPQHF	TGTGCCAGCAGTTTTGACAGGCTGGGGCCCCAGCATTTT	TRBJ1-5	NA	13	TRBV28
CASSEYAGGDGYTF	TGTGCCAGCAGTGAATACGCAGGGGGCGATGGCTACACCTTC	TRBJ1-2	TRBD1	14	TRBV25-1
CASSLTRQGTSGANVLTF	TGTGCCAGCAGCTTAACGAGACAGGGCACGTCTGGGGCCAACGTCCTGACTTTC	TRBJ2-6	TRBD1	18	TRBV7-8
CASSSRGGVYEKLFF	TGTGCCAGCAGCTCAAGGGGGGGTGTTTATGAAAAACTGTTTTTT	TRBJ1-4	NA	15	TRBV7-9
CASSIQASGAYNEQFF	TGTGCCAGTAGTATCCAAGCTAGCGGAGCTTACAATGAGCAGTTCTTC	TRBJ2-1	TRBD2	16	TRBV19
CASSISRSTDTQYF	TGCGCCAGCAGCATTTCCCGTAGCACAGATACGCAGTATTTT	TRBJ2-3	NA	14	TRBV5-1
CASIPGLAGVREQYF	TGTGCCAGCATACCGGGACTAGCGGGAGTAAGGGAGCAGTACTTC	TRBJ2-7	TRBD2	15	TRBV6-6
CASAPRQGARSNEQYF	TGTGCCAGCGCCCCCCGGCAGGGGGCACGAAGTAACGAGCAGTACTTC	TRBJ2-7	TRBD1	16	TRBV27
CASSQMLQGAGTQYF	TGCGCCAGCAGCCAAATGTTACAGGGGGCTGGGACCCAGTACTTC	TRBJ2-5	TRBD1	15	TRBV4-1
CASRRLAGDGEQFF	TGCGCCAGCAGAAGACTAGCGGGAGACGGTGAGCAGTTCTTC	TRBJ2-1	TRBD2	14	TRBV5-1
CAWKWSTEAFF	TGTGCCTGGAAATGGAGTACTGAAGCTTTCTTT	TRBJ1-1	NA	11	TRBV30
CASSPGMGRGYGYTF	TGTGCCAGCAGTCCGGGCATGGGGAGAGGGTATGGCTACACCTTC	TRBJ1-2	NA	15	TRBV28
CASSFWGTGTPYEQYF	TGTGCCAGCAGTTTCTGGGGGACAGGGACTCCCTACGAGCAGTACTTC	TRBJ2-7	TRBD1	16	TRBV28
CASSPEGTGSYEQYF	TGCGCCAGCAGCCCGGAGGGGACAGGGTCCTACGAGCAGTACTTC	TRBJ2-7	TRBD1	15	TRBV5-1